These T cell receptor beta chains were read from a single sample in a study of blood T cell repertoires in COVID-19. Clones were sequenced by immunoSEQ multiplex PCR, and TCRdb holds only the in-frame ones, with some missing. The data hold about 170,000 clones, with about 80% observed a single time. The specimen sequenced was peripheral blood. These receptors all stem from an elderly woman with acute or convalescent COVID-19. Each CDR3 is given with its conserved first and last residue. The order of the fields is J gene, V gene, CDR3 protein.

j_call: TRBJ2-4
v_call: TRBV29-1
cdr3_aa: CSVAGDLAKNIQYF

j_call: TRBJ1-1
v_call: TRBV10-1
cdr3_aa: CASRPGQTNTEAFF

j_call: TRBJ1-2
v_call: TRBV4-2
cdr3_aa: CASSQGGGSDYGYTF

j_call: TRBJ1-2
v_call: TRBV5-6
cdr3_aa: CASSVTGAPSGYTF

j_call: TRBJ2-2
v_call: TRBV9
cdr3_aa: CASSTGQTTGELFF

j_call: TRBJ1-1
v_call: TRBV5-5
cdr3_aa: CASSFLTRDEAFF

j_call: TRBJ2-1
v_call: TRBV5-4
cdr3_aa: CASSGTLPTIEQFF

j_call: TRBJ2-2
v_call: TRBV5-1
cdr3_aa: CASRARLEAGELFF

j_call: TRBJ1-1
v_call: TRBV5-1
cdr3_aa: CASSLGGRSNTEAFF

j_call: TRBJ2-2
v_call: TRBV19
cdr3_aa: CASTTFAGRSKNTGELFF

j_call: TRBJ1-2
v_call: TRBV24-1
cdr3_aa: CATSEPIYGYTF

j_call: TRBJ1-1
v_call: TRBV6-5
cdr3_aa: CASSYSLEGREAFF

j_call: TRBJ1-3
v_call: TRBV5-5
cdr3_aa: CASSPDRGSLTGNTIYF

j_call: TRBJ1-2
v_call: TRBV20-1
cdr3_aa: CSASNRDRGSYTF

j_call: TRBJ2-6
v_call: TRBV5-1
cdr3_aa: CASSFRDRAFSGANVLTF

j_call: TRBJ2-1
v_call: TRBV5-4
cdr3_aa: CASSLAGIGYNEQFF

j_call: TRBJ2-2
v_call: TRBV7-9
cdr3_aa: CASSFRRDEAGELFF

j_call: TRBJ1-2
v_call: TRBV13
cdr3_aa: CASSASWGGLDYGYTF

j_call: TRBJ1-1
v_call: TRBV10-3
cdr3_aa: CAISGGTEAFF

j_call: TRBJ1-2
v_call: TRBV7-2
cdr3_aa: CASSPSGQAYGYTF

j_call: TRBJ2-1
v_call: TRBV12-5
cdr3_aa: CASGLTGGYSNEQFF

j_call: TRBJ1-5
v_call: TRBV30
cdr3_aa: CAWSGGAFDSNQPQHF

j_call: TRBJ1-2
v_call: TRBV6-6
cdr3_aa: CASMDTNYGYTF

j_call: TRBJ2-7
v_call: TRBV9
cdr3_aa: CASSIGTGGGKQYF

j_call: TRBJ1-4
v_call: TRBV27
cdr3_aa: CASSLFSAGGEKLFF

j_call: TRBJ1-2
v_call: TRBV4-3
cdr3_aa: CASSQEAGGKIGYTF

j_call: TRBJ2-5
v_call: TRBV9
cdr3_aa: CASSLQGDGTQYF

j_call: TRBJ2-3
v_call: TRBV30
cdr3_aa: CAWSVGTSGSLDTQYF

j_call: TRBJ2-1
v_call: TRBV10-3
cdr3_aa: CAIRRTGGTNNEQFF